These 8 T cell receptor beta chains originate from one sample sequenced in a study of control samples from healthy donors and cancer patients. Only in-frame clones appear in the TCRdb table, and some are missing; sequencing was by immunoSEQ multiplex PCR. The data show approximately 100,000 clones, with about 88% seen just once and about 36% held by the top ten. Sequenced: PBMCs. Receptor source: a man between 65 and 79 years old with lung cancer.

The CDR3 sequence is CASSLGAVVNEKLFF. The CDR3 DNA reads TGTGCCAGCAGTTTAGGGGCCGTGGTTAATGAAAAACTGTTTTTT. The chain has TRBV27 and TRBJ1-4, with a weak D call TRBD1 (5 bases). CDR3 length equals 15 residues. Per germline, CDR1 MNHEY and CDR2 SMNVEV (reference sequence). Trimming removed 2 bases from V and 4 bases from J, with 11 bases in between.

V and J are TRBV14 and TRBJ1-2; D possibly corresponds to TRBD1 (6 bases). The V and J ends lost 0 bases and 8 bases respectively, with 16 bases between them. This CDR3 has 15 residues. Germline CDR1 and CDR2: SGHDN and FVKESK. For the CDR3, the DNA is TGTGCCAGCAGCCAAGACGGGACAAGGAGTCGGGGCTACACCTTC. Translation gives CASSQDGTRSRGYTF.

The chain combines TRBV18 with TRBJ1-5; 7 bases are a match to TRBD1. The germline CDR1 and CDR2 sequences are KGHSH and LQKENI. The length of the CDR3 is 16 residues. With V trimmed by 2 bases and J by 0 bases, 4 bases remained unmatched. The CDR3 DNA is TGTGCCAGCTCACCAGACAGGGATTATAGCAATCAGCCCCAGCATTTT. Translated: CASSPDRDYSNQPQHF. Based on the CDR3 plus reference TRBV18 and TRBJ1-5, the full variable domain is NAGVMQNPRHLVRRRGQEARLRCSPMKGHSHVYWYRQLPEEGLKFMVYLQKENIIDESGMPKERFSAEFPKEGPSILRIQQVVRGDSAAYFCASSPDRDYSNQPQHFGDGTRLSIL.

CDR3 DNA sequence: TGTGCCAGCAGCCAAGAGTCGCGGGACAGCGGCGTCACCTTC. It encodes CASSQESRDSGVTF. The J gene is TRBJ1-2, the V gene TRBV14; the match to TRBD1 covers 7 bases. V shed 0 bases, J shed 13 bases, and the junction held 11 bases outside the gene matches. The CDR3 contains 14 residues. Germline CDR1 SGHDN, CDR2 FVKESK.

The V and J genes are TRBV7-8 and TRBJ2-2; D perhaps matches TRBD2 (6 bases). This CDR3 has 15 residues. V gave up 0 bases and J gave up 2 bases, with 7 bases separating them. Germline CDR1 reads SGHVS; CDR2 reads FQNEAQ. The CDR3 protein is CASSLAGTNTGELFF. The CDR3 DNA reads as TGTGCCAGCAGCTTAGCAGGGACTAACACCGGGGAGCTGTTTTTT.

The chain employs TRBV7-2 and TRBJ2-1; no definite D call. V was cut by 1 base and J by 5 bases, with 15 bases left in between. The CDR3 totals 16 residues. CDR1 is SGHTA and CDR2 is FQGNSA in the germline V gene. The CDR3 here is CASSLGSQIAHNEQFF. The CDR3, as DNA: TGTGCCAGCAGCTTAGGGTCCCAAATAGCCCACAATGAGCAGTTCTTC.

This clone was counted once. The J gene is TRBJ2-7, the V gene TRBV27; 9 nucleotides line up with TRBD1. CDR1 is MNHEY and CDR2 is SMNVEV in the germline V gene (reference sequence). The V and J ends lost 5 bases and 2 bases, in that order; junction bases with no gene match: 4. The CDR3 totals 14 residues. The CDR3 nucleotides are TGTGCCAGCAGTATGACAGGGGGGACCTACGAGCAGTACTTC. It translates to CASSMTGGTYEQYF.

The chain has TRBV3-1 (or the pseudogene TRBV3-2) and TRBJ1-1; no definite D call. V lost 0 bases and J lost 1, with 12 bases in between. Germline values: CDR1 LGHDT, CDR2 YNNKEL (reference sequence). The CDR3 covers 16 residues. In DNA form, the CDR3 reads TGTGCCAGCAGCCAAGATCCGGCCGACAAGAACACTGAAGCTTTCTTT. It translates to CASSQDPADKNTEAFF.